These T cell receptor beta chains were read from a single sample in a study of siplizumab effects on memory and regulatory T cells. TCRdb keeps only in-frame clones here, not all; method: immunoSEQ multiplex PCR. The repertoire consists of about 60,000 clones, with roughly 80% occurring once and the leading ten covering less than 4%. Input material: memory CD4+ T cells sorted from blood. The origin of the receptors is a human donor in good health. CDR3s include the opening cysteine and the closing phenylalanine or tryptophan. D genes are given only for firm matches. The listing skips clone size in some rows; elsewhere it reads once, few, many or a size class.

J: TRBJ1-1
length: 13
D: -
V: TRBV2
size: few
DNA: TGTGCCAGCGGGGGCCGCATGAACACTGAAGCTTTCTTT
CDR3: CASGGRMNTEAFF

J: TRBJ2-7
length: 14
D: -
V: TRBV21-1
size: -
DNA: TGTGCCAGCGAGGGACTTTTCTCCACCTACGAGCAGTACTTC
CDR3: CASEGLFSTYEQYF

J: TRBJ1-1
length: 15
D: -
V: TRBV7-9
size: -
DNA: TGTGCCAGCAGCCCGAGGGTAATATTGAACACTGAAGCTTTCTTT
CDR3: CASSPRVILNTEAFF

J: TRBJ1-2
length: 13
D: -
V: TRBV2
size: -
DNA: TGTGCCAGCAGTTTCCGGGACCGCGAGGGCTACACCTTC
CDR3: CASSFRDREGYTF

J: TRBJ1-6
length: 16
D: -
V: TRBV5-1
size: -
DNA: TGCGCCAGCACCCAGGGAATAGCGGGTTGGAATTCACCCCTCCACTTT
CDR3: CASTQGIAGWNSPLHF

J: TRBJ1-2
length: 14
D: -
V: TRBV19
size: -
DNA: TGTGCCAGTAGTACCTACCGGGACAACTATGGCTACACCTTC
CDR3: CASSTYRDNYGYTF

J: TRBJ2-5
length: 13
D: TRBD2
V: TRBV4-1
size: -
DNA: TGCGCCAGCAAGGGACTAGCGGAAGAGACCCAGTACTTC
CDR3: CASKGLAEETQYF

J: TRBJ1-2
length: 14
D: -
V: TRBV6-1
size: -
DNA: TGTGCCAGCAGTGAGCAAAGAGGGCTTGAGGGCTACACCTTC
CDR3: CASSEQRGLEGYTF

J: TRBJ2-7
length: 13
D: -
V: TRBV10-1
size: -
DNA: TGCGTCAGCAGTGGTGTGACAGGCGGAGAGCAGTACTTC
CDR3: CVSSGVTGGEQYF

J: TRBJ2-2
length: 14
D: -
V: TRBV19
size: -
DNA: TGTGCCAGTAGTATAGGGACGGCCACCGGGGAGCTGTTTTTT
CDR3: CASSIGTATGELFF

J: TRBJ1-5
length: 14
D: -
V: TRBV2
size: few
DNA: TGTGCCAGCACTGGTGGGGGGGCGGTTCAGCCCCAGCATTTT
CDR3: CASTGGGAVQPQHF

J: TRBJ1-1
length: 14
D: TRBD1
V: TRBV9
size: once
DNA: TGTGCCAGCAGCACCTGGGACAGCTACACTGAAGCTTTCTTT
CDR3: CASSTWDSYTEAFF

J: TRBJ2-7
length: 13
D: -
V: TRBV28
size: -
DNA: TGTGCCAGCAGTTTGACCTTAACCTACGAGCAGTACTTC
CDR3: CASSLTLTYEQYF

J: TRBJ1-1
length: 13
D: -
V: TRBV7-2
size: -
DNA: TGTGCCAGCAGCATCCGGGAGCAAAGTCCAGCTTTCTTT
CDR3: CASSIREQSPAFF

J: TRBJ2-2
length: 15
D: TRBD1
V: TRBV27
size: once
DNA: TGTGCCAGCAGTCTAGGACAGGGGTACACCGGGGAGCTGTTTTTT
CDR3: CASSLGQGYTGELFF

J: TRBJ2-7
length: 13
D: -
V: TRBV7-6
size: -
DNA: TGTGCCAGCAGGCCCGTCGGGGTGGACGAGCAGTACTTC
CDR3: CASRPVGVDEQYF

J: TRBJ1-1
length: 16
D: TRBD1
V: TRBV27
size: once
DNA: TGTGCCAGCACCCTGGGACAGGGCACGGGTACCACTGAAGCTTTCTTT
CDR3: CASTLGQGTGTTEAFF

J: TRBJ2-1
length: 14
D: TRBD2
V: TRBV10-3
size: -
DNA: TGTGCCATCAGTGGAGCGGGAGCCCTGAATGAGCAGTTCTTC
CDR3: CAISGAGALNEQFF

J: TRBJ1-1
length: 13
D: -
V: TRBV5-4
size: once
DNA: TGTGCCAGCAGCCATGAAGTGGAGGTAGAAGCTTTCTTT
CDR3: CASSHEVEVEAFF

J: TRBJ2-3
length: 15
D: -
V: TRBV9
size: once
DNA: TGTGCCAGCAGCTCCCGGGGGCTAAACACAGATACGCAGTATTTT
CDR3: CASSSRGLNTDTQYF

J: TRBJ1-2
length: 16
D: TRBD1
V: TRBV4-1
size: -
DNA: TGCGCCAGCAGCCAAGATGGAGGGGGCATGAACTATGGCTACACCTTC
CDR3: CASSQDGGGMNYGYTF

J: TRBJ1-5
length: 16
D: -
V: TRBV27
size: -
DNA: TGTGCCAGCAGTTTAAAGTGGGGGGCGAGAAGTCAGCCCCAGCATTTT
CDR3: CASSLKWGARSQPQHF

J: TRBJ2-2
length: 13
D: -
V: TRBV7-2
size: -
DNA: TGTGCCAGCAGCCTTACATCACGGGGGGAGCTGTTTTTT
CDR3: CASSLTSRGELFF

J: TRBJ1-5
length: 15
D: TRBD1
V: TRBV2
size: -
DNA: TGTGCCAGCAGTTACCAGGACAGGGGTCCTCAGCCCCAGCATTTT
CDR3: CASSYQDRGPQPQHF

J: TRBJ2-2
length: 14
D: -
V: TRBV6-1
size: -
DNA: TGTGCCAGCAGTGAAGCACGGAAGACCGGGGAGCTGTTTTTT
CDR3: CASSEARKTGELFF

J: TRBJ2-5
length: 16
D: TRBD2
V: TRBV19
size: -
DNA: TGTGCCAGTAGTAGAAGACTAGCGGGGGGCCAAGAGACCCAGTACTTC
CDR3: CASSRRLAGGQETQYF

J: TRBJ1-2
length: 13
D: -
V: TRBV5-1
size: -
DNA: TGCGCCAGCAGCATCGGACAGAGCTATGGCTACACCTTC
CDR3: CASSIGQSYGYTF

J: TRBJ2-7
length: 13
D: -
V: TRBV6-5
size: -
DNA: TGTGCCAGCAGTTTCAGGGGCACGGCGGTGCAGTACTTC
CDR3: CASSFRGTAVQYF

J: TRBJ2-3
length: 14
D: -
V: TRBV7-2
size: -
DNA: TGTGCCAGCACCCTTACGAGGGACACAGATACGCAGTATTTT
CDR3: CASTLTRDTDTQYF